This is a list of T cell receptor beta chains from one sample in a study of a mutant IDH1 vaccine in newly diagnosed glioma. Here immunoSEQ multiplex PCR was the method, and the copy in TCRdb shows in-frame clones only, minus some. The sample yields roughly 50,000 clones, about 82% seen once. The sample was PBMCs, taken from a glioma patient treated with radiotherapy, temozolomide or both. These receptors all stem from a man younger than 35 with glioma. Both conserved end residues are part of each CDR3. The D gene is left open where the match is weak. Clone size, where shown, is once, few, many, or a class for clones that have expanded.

CDR3 DNA: TGTGCCATCAGCGGCGGGCCTGGGGAAAAACTGTTTTTT; CDR3 protein: CAISGGPGEKLFF; clone size: .; D gene: .; V gene: TRBV10-3; J gene: TRBJ1-4
CDR3 DNA: TGTGCCAGCTCACCAGTAACCATGAGTCAGCAGTACTTC; CDR3 protein: CASSPVTMSQQYF; clone size: .; D gene: .; V gene: TRBV18; J gene: TRBJ2-7
CDR3 DNA: TGTGCCAGCACCTCGGGCCTCATGAACACTGAAGCTTTCTTT; CDR3 protein: CASTSGLMNTEAFF; clone size: few; D gene: .; V gene: TRBV5-6; J gene: TRBJ1-1
CDR3 DNA: TGTGCCAGCTCACCACCCGGTACCTCTGGAAACACCATATATTTT; CDR3 protein: CASSPPGTSGNTIYF; clone size: few; D gene: .; V gene: TRBV18; J gene: TRBJ1-3
CDR3 DNA: TGCGCCAGCTCTAAGACCACGGGACGTAATCAGCCCCAGCATTTT; CDR3 protein: CASSKTTGRNQPQHF; clone size: .; D gene: .; V gene: TRBV10-1; J gene: TRBJ1-5
CDR3 DNA: TGTGCCAGCAGTTTCTCCGGCGGGGCCTCCTACGAGCAGTACTTC; CDR3 protein: CASSFSGGASYEQYF; clone size: .; D gene: .; V gene: TRBV27; J gene: TRBJ2-7
CDR3 DNA: TGTGCCAGTAGTATTGGGGCAGGAAGTGAAGCTTTCTTT; CDR3 protein: CASSIGAGSEAFF; clone size: .; D gene: .; V gene: TRBV19; J gene: TRBJ1-1
CDR3 DNA: TGTGCCAGCAGCTTGACGCTAGTAGGCTACACCTTC; CDR3 protein: CASSLTLVGYTF; clone size: few; D gene: .; V gene: TRBV7-2; J gene: TRBJ1-2
CDR3 DNA: TGTGCCTGGAGCAAGGGGTCGGGGCCCTCTAATGAAAAACTGTTTTTT; CDR3 protein: CAWSKGSGPSNEKLFF; clone size: .; D gene: .; V gene: TRBV30; J gene: TRBJ1-4
CDR3 DNA: TGTGCCAGCAGCGTAGCGGCGGGGACGGTTTACAATGAGCAGTTCTTC; CDR3 protein: CASSVAAGTVYNEQFF; clone size: .; D gene: .; V gene: TRBV9; J gene: TRBJ2-1
CDR3 DNA: TGCGCCAGCAGCTTAGCCCCCTACACAGGTAGTTCCTACGAGCAGTACTTC; CDR3 protein: CASSLAPYTGSSYEQYF; clone size: .; D gene: .; V gene: TRBV5-1; J gene: TRBJ2-7
CDR3 DNA: TGTGCCAGCAGTTACCTAGGGGGGACTGAAGCTTTCTTT; CDR3 protein: CASSYLGGTEAFF; clone size: .; D gene: .; V gene: TRBV6-5; J gene: TRBJ1-1
CDR3 DNA: TGTGCCAGCAGTTACTCGGGGACAGTGAACACTGAAGCTTTCTTT; CDR3 protein: CASSYSGTVNTEAFF; clone size: .; D gene: TRBD1; V gene: TRBV6-5; J gene: TRBJ1-1
CDR3 DNA: TGTGCCAGCTCACTCTCGACAAACACTGAAGCTTTCTTT; CDR3 protein: CASSLSTNTEAFF; clone size: .; D gene: .; V gene: TRBV18; J gene: TRBJ1-1
CDR3 DNA: TGTGCCAGCAGCCCAGGGACAGGGCAATATAGCAATCAGCCCCAGCATTTT; CDR3 protein: CASSPGTGQYSNQPQHF; clone size: .; D gene: TRBD1; V gene: TRBV7-6; J gene: TRBJ1-5
CDR3 DNA: TGTGCCAGCAGTGAACGGGGGGCGGTCCACGAGCAGTACTTC; CDR3 protein: CASSERGAVHEQYF; clone size: .; D gene: .; V gene: TRBV2; J gene: TRBJ2-7
CDR3 DNA: TGTGCCAGCAGTGAAAGAAGGTGGCAGGGGCCGGGTCAGCCCCAGCATTTT; CDR3 protein: CASSERRWQGPGQPQHF; clone size: .; D gene: .; V gene: TRBV2; J gene: TRBJ1-5
CDR3 DNA: TGTGCCAGCAGGAGGGGCGCAGGCCACCAGCCCCAGCATTTT; CDR3 protein: CASRRGAGHQPQHF; clone size: once; D gene: .; V gene: TRBV2; J gene: TRBJ1-5
CDR3 DNA: TGTGCCAGCAGGGGACAGGGCTATAATGAAAAACTGTTTTTT; CDR3 protein: CASRGQGYNEKLFF; clone size: .; D gene: TRBD1; V gene: TRBV2; J gene: TRBJ1-4
CDR3 DNA: TGTGCCTGGGACAGGGCCGGCTATGGCTACACCTTC; CDR3 protein: CAWDRAGYGYTF; clone size: .; D gene: TRBD1; V gene: TRBV30; J gene: TRBJ1-2
CDR3 DNA: TGTGCCAGTGCGGGGAGCTCCTACAATGAGCAGTTCTTC; CDR3 protein: CASAGSSYNEQFF; clone size: .; D gene: .; V gene: TRBV19; J gene: TRBJ2-1
CDR3 DNA: TGTGCCAGTAGTATACTTTCAGGGACAGGATTGATGAACACTGAAGCTTTCTTT; CDR3 protein: CASSILSGTGLMNTEAFF; clone size: .; D gene: TRBD1; V gene: TRBV19; J gene: TRBJ1-1
CDR3 DNA: TGTGCCAGCACCCGCGACCTCGCCTGGAACTACGAGCAGTACTTC; CDR3 protein: CASTRDLAWNYEQYF; clone size: .; D gene: .; V gene: TRBV2; J gene: TRBJ2-7
CDR3 DNA: TGCGCCAGCAGCGACGGACAGGTGCCGGCCAAAAACATTCAGTACTTC; CDR3 protein: CASSDGQVPAKNIQYF; clone size: .; D gene: TRBD1; V gene: TRBV5-1; J gene: TRBJ2-4
CDR3 DNA: TGCGCCAGCAGGGAGTCGTTAATGAACACTGAAGCTTTCTTT; CDR3 protein: CASRESLMNTEAFF; clone size: .; D gene: .; V gene: TRBV5-1; J gene: TRBJ1-1
CDR3 DNA: TGCGCCAGCAGCTTCGGGGGATCCGGGACAGGGCTTGAAAAACTGTTTTTT; CDR3 protein: CASSFGGSGTGLEKLFF; clone size: .; D gene: TRBD1; V gene: TRBV5-1; J gene: TRBJ1-4
CDR3 DNA: TGCGCCAGCAGCCACGGGACAGGTGTGGGTGGCTACACCTTC; CDR3 protein: CASSHGTGVGGYTF; clone size: few; D gene: TRBD1; V gene: TRBV5-1; J gene: TRBJ1-2
CDR3 DNA: TGTGCCAGCAGTTACCTCTCAAACACTGAAGCTTTCTTT; CDR3 protein: CASSYLSNTEAFF; clone size: .; D gene: .; V gene: TRBV6-6; J gene: TRBJ1-1
CDR3 DNA: TGCAGCGTTGGACCAGAGGGACAGGCCTACGAGCAGTACTTC; CDR3 protein: CSVGPEGQAYEQYF; clone size: .; D gene: TRBD1; V gene: TRBV29-1; J gene: TRBJ2-7
CDR3 DNA: TGTGCCAGCAGCTTGTCCGGCCCCTATGGCTACACCTTC; CDR3 protein: CASSLSGPYGYTF; clone size: few; D gene: .; V gene: TRBV5-6; J gene: TRBJ1-2
CDR3 DNA: TGTGCCAGCCTTCGCGGAGACAGGGGGCTCTCTGGGGCCAACGTCCTGACTTTC; CDR3 protein: CASLRGDRGLSGANVLTF; clone size: .; D gene: TRBD1; V gene: TRBV7-9; J gene: TRBJ2-6
CDR3 DNA: TGTGCCAGCAGCGCTACCCCGGGGACGTCAAGCTCTGGAAACACCATATATTTT; CDR3 protein: CASSATPGTSSSGNTIYF; clone size: .; D gene: .; V gene: TRBV9; J gene: TRBJ1-3
CDR3 DNA: TGTGCCACCAGCAGACCCACCTTCCCGGGAGCTTTCTTT; CDR3 protein: CATSRPTFPGAFF; clone size: .; D gene: .; V gene: TRBV15; J gene: TRBJ1-1
CDR3 DNA: TGCGCCAGCAGGGTCGGACGCACAGATACGCAGTATTTT; CDR3 protein: CASRVGRTDTQYF; clone size: .; D gene: .; V gene: TRBV5-1; J gene: TRBJ2-3
CDR3 DNA: TGTGCCAGCAGCTTAGGGGAACCCCGGAAGAATCAGCCCCAGCATTTT; CDR3 protein: CASSLGEPRKNQPQHF; clone size: .; D gene: .; V gene: TRBV7-8; J gene: TRBJ1-5
CDR3 DNA: TGCGCCAGCAGCTTACAGGGGGGCGGCTATGGCTACACCTTC; CDR3 protein: CASSLQGGGYGYTF; clone size: .; D gene: TRBD1; V gene: TRBV5-1; J gene: TRBJ1-2
CDR3 DNA: TGTGCCAGCAGCTATCGACAGGAGTTATACGAGCAGTACTTC; CDR3 protein: CASSYRQELYEQYF; clone size: .; D gene: .; V gene: TRBV6-5; J gene: TRBJ2-7
CDR3 DNA: TGTGCCTGGAGTGGCGACGGAAGCACAGATACGCAGTATTTT; CDR3 protein: CAWSGDGSTDTQYF; clone size: .; D gene: .; V gene: TRBV30; J gene: TRBJ2-3
CDR3 DNA: TGTGCCAGCAGTGAAGCGCCCGCAGGAAAATCTGGAAACACCATATATTTT; CDR3 protein: CASSEAPAGKSGNTIYF; clone size: .; D gene: .; V gene: TRBV2; J gene: TRBJ1-3
CDR3 DNA: TGTGCCAGCAGCTTAGCGGGCCCCCGGTACGAGCAGTACTTC; CDR3 protein: CASSLAGPRYEQYF; clone size: .; D gene: .; V gene: TRBV7-8; J gene: TRBJ2-7
CDR3 DNA: TGTGCCTGGAGCTCCGGGACTAGCGGGTTCGATGAGCAGTTCTTC; CDR3 protein: CAWSSGTSGFDEQFF; clone size: .; D gene: TRBD2; V gene: TRBV30; J gene: TRBJ2-1